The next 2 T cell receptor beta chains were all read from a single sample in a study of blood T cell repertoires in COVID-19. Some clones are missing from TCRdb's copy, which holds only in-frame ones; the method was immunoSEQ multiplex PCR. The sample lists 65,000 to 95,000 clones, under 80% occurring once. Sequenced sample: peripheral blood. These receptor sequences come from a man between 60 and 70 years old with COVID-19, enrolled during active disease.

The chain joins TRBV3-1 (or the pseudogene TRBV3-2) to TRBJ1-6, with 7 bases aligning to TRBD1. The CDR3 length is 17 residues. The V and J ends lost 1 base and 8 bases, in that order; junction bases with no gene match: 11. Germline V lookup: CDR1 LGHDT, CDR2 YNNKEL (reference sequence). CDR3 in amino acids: CASSQVGGRQGYSPLHF. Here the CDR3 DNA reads TGTGCCAGCAGCCAAGTAGGGGGCCGGCAAGGATATTCACCCCTCCACTTT.

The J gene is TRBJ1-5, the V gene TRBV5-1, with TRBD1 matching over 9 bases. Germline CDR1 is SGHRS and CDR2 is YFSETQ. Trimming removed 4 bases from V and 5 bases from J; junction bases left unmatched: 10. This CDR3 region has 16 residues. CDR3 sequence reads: CASSPTTGGEYQPQHF. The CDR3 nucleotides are TGCGCCAGCAGCCCTACGACAGGGGGAGAGTATCAGCCCCAGCATTTT.